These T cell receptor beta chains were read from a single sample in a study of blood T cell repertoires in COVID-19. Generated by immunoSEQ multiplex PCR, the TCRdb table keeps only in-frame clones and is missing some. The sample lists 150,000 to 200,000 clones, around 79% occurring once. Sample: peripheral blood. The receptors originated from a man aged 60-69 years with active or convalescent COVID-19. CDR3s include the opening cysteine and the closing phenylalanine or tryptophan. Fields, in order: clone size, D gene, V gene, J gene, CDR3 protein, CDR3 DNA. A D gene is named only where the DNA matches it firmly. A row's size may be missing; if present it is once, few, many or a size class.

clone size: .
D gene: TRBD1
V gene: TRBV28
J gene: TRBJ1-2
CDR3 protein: CASSYPDRGPLGYTF
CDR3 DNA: TGTGCCAGCAGTTACCCCGACAGGGGCCCCCTTGGCTACACCTTC

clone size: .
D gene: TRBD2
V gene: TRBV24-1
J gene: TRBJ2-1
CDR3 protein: CATSDSISGGSSYNEQFF
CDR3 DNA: TGTGCCACCAGTGATTCTATTAGCGGGGGGAGCTCCTACAATGAGCAGTTCTTC

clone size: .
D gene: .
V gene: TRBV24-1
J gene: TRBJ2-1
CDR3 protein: CATSDYDYNEQFF
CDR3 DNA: TGTGCCACCAGTGACTACGACTACAATGAGCAGTTCTTC

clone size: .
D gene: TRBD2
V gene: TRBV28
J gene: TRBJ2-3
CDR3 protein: CASSRSGTRGVTQYF
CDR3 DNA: TGTGCCAGCAGTCGATCCGGGACTAGAGGTGTGACGCAGTATTTT

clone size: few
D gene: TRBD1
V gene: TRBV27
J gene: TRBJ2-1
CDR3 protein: CASRTGTYNEQFF
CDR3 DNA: TGTGCCAGCCGGACAGGGACCTACAATGAGCAGTTCTTC

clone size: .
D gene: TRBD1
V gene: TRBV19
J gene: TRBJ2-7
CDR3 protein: CASSRGTAVTTYEQYF
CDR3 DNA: TGTGCCAGTAGTAGAGGGACAGCTGTCACGACGTACGAGCAGTACTTC

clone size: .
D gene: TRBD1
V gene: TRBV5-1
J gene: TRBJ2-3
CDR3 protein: CASTLQGAGDTQYF
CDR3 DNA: TGCGCCAGCACCCTACAGGGGGCAGGAGATACGCAGTATTTT

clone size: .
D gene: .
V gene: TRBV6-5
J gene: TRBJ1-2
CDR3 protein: CASSYRTAGDPYGYTF
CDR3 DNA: TGTGCCAGCAGTTACCGGACAGCGGGAGATCCCTATGGCTACACCTTC

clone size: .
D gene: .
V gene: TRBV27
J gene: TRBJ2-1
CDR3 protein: CASSRPGLSNEQFF
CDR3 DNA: TGTGCCAGCAGTCGGCCAGGACTCTCCAATGAGCAGTTCTTC

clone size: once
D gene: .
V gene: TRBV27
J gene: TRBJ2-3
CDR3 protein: CASRGQGRTDTQYF
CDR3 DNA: TGTGCCAGCAGGGGGCAGGGTCGCACAGATACGCAGTATTTT

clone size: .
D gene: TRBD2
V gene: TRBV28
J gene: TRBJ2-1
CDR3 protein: CASRSPGLGSGGNEQFF
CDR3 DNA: TGTGCCAGCAGGAGTCCGGGACTAGGAAGTGGGGGCAATGAGCAGTTCTTC

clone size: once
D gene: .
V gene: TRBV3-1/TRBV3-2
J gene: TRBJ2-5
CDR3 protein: CASSQAQETQYF
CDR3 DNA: TGTGCCAGCAGCCAGGCCCAAGAGACCCAGTACTTC

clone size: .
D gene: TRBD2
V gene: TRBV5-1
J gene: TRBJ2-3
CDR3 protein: CASSLVGRASGSPSDTQYF
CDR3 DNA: TGCGCCAGCAGCTTGGTTGGACGCGCTAGCGGGAGCCCCTCAGATACGCAGTATTTT

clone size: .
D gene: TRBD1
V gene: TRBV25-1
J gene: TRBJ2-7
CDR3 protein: CASSDPGQTTYEQYF
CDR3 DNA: TGTGCCAGCAGTGACCCGGGACAGACGACCTACGAGCAGTACTTC

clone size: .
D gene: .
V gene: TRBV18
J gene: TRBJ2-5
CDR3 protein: CASSPVAKETQYF
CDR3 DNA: TGTGCCAGCTCACCAGTAGCTAAAGAGACCCAGTACTTC

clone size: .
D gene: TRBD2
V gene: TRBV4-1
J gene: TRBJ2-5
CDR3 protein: CASSRTSGIETQYF
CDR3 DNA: TGCGCCAGCAGCCGGACTAGCGGGATAGAGACCCAGTACTTC

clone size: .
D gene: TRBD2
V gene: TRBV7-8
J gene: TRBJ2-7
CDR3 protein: CASSFGGVYEQYF
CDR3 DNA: TGTGCCAGCAGCTTTGGGGGGGTCTACGAGCAGTACTTC

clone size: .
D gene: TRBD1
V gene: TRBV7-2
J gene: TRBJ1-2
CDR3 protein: CASSPSQGDGYTF
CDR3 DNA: TGTGCCAGCAGCCCTTCCCAGGGGGACGGCTACACCTTC

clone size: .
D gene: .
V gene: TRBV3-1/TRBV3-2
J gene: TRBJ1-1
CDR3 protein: CASSQGSGAFF
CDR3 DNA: TGTGCCAGCAGCCAAGGATCGGGAGCTTTCTTT

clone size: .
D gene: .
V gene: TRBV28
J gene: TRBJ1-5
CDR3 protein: CASSFSVNQPQHF
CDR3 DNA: TGTGCCAGCAGTTTTAGTGTCAATCAGCCCCAGCATTTT

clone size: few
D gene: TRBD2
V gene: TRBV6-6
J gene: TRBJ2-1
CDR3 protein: CASSSLAGGLLSSYNEQFF
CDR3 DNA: TGTGCCAGCAGCTCTCTAGCGGGAGGACTTTTAAGCTCCTACAATGAGCAGTTCTTC

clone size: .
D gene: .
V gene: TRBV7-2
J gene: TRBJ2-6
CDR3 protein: CASSQRSGANVLTF
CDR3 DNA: TGTGCCAGCAGCCAGCGCTCTGGGGCCAACGTCCTGACTTTC

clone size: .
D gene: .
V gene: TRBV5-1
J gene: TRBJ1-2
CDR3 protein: CASSTSGTPNYGYTF
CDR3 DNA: TGCGCCAGTTCCACGAGCGGGACACCTAACTATGGCTACACCTTC

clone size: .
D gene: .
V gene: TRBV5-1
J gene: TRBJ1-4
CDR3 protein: CASSPWGGKSGATNEKLFF
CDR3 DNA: TGCGCCAGCTCCCCATGGGGGGGAAAATCTGGGGCAACTAATGAAAAACTGTTTTTT

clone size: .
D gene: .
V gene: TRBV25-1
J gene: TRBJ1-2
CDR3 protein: CASSELGLKSAGYTF
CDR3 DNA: TGTGCCAGCAGTGAATTAGGACTCAAGTCTGCTGGCTACACCTTC

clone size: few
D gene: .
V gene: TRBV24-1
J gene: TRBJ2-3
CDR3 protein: CATSAPVITDTQYF
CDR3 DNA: TGTGCCACCAGTGCGCCAGTGATAACAGATACGCAGTATTTT

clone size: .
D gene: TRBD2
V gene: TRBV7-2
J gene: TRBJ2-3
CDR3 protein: CASSLAGGARDTQYF
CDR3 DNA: TGTGCCAGCAGCTTAGCGGGAGGGGCGCGGGATACGCAGTATTTT

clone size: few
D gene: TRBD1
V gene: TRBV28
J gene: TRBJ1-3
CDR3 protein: CASSHLTGAGGNTIYF
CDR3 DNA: TGTGCCAGCAGTCACCTGACAGGGGCAGGTGGAAACACCATATATTTT

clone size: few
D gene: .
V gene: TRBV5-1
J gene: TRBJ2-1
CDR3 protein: CASCAAGPDLNEQFF
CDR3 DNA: TGCGCCAGCTGCGCGGCGGGGCCGGATTTGAATGAGCAGTTCTTC

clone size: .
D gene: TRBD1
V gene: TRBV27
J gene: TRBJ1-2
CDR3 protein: CASSPKPGQGGGYTF
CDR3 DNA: TGTGCCAGCAGTCCCAAACCGGGACAGGGGGGGGGCTACACCTTC

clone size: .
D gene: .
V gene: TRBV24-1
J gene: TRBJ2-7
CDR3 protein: CATSDLRTDEQYF
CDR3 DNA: TGTGCCACCAGTGATTTGCGGACAGACGAGCAGTACTTC

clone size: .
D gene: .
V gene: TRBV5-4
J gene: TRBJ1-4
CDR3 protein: CASSPEVADEKLFF
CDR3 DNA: TGTGCCAGCAGCCCGGAAGTGGCGGATGAAAAACTGTTTTTT

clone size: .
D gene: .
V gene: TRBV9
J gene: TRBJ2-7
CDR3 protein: CASSVDSAWAGPPYEQYF
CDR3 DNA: TGTGCCAGCAGCGTCGACAGCGCCTGGGCGGGACCCCCCTACGAGCAGTACTTC

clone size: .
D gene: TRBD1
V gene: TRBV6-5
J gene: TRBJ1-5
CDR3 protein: CASSSRQGGNQPQHF
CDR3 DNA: TGTGCCAGCAGTAGTCGACAGGGCGGCAATCAGCCCCAGCATTTT

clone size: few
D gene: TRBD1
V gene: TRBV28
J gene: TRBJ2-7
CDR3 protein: CASSLSSGQWF
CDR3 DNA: TGTGCCAGCAGTTTATCGTCGGGACAGTGGTTC

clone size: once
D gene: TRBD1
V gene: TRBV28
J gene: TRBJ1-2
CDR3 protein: CASSPGGQGANYGYTF
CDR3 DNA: TGTGCCAGCAGCCCTGGAGGACAGGGAGCTAACTATGGCTACACCTTC

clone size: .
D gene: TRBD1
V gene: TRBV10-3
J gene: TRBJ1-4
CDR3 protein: CAISEFDRAEKLFF
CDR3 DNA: TGTGCCATCAGTGAGTTTGACAGGGCTGAAAAACTGTTTTTT

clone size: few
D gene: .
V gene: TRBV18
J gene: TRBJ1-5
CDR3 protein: CASSLPDQPQHF
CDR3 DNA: TGTGCCAGCTCACTCCCGGATCAGCCCCAGCATTTT

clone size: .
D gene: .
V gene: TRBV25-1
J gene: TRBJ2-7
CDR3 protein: CASSEYGRGREQYF
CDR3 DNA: TGTGCCAGCAGTGAATATGGCAGGGGTCGCGAGCAGTACTTC

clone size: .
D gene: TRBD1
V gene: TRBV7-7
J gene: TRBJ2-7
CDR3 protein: CASSQGTGGREQYF
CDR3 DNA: TGTGCCAGCAGCCAAGGGACAGGGGGCAGGGAGCAGTACTTC

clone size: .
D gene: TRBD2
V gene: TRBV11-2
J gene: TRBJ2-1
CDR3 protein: CASSYSGSPYNEQFF
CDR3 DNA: TGTGCCAGCAGCTACAGCGGGAGTCCCTACAATGAGCAGTTCTTC

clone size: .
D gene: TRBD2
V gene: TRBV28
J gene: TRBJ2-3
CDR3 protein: CASSSPLAGDTDTQYF
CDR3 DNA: TGTGCCAGCAGTTCTCCCCTAGCGGGAGACACAGATACGCAGTATTTT

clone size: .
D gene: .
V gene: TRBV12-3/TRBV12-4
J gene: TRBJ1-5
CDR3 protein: CASSSRRQPQHF
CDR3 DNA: TGTGCCAGCAGTTCCCGGAGACAGCCCCAGCATTTT

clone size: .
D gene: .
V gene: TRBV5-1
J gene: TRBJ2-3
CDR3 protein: CASSLAGSGKGDTQYF
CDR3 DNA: TGCGCCAGCAGCTTGGCCGGGTCCGGGAAAGGAGATACGCAGTATTTT

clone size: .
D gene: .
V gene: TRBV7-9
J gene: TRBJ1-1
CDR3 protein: CASSLSGRGRNTEAFF
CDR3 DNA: TGTGCCAGCAGCTTATCGGGGAGGGGTAGGAACACTGAAGCTTTCTTT

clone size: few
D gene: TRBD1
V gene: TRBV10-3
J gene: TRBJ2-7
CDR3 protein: CAISGETGTYEQYF
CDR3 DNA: TGTGCCATCAGTGGGGAGACAGGGACCTACGAGCAGTACTTC

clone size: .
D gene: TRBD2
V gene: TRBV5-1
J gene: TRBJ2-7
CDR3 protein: CASSQTSGSQYEQYF
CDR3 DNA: TGCGCCAGCAGCCAGACTAGCGGGAGCCAGTACGAGCAGTACTTC

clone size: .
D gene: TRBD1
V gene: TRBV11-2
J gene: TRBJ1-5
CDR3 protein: CASSPGTGYRNQPQHF
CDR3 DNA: TGTGCCAGCAGCCCCGGGACAGGGTACCGCAATCAGCCCCAGCATTTT

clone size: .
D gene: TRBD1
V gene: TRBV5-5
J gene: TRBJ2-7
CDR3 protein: CASSLEGTGGGTVIYEQYF
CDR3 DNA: TGTGCCAGCAGCTTGGAGGGGACAGGGGGAGGCACGGTTATCTACGAGCAGTACTTC

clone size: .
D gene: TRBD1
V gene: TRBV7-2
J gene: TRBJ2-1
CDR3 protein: CASRTRQGADEQFF
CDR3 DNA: TGTGCCAGCAGGACCCGACAGGGGGCTGATGAGCAGTTCTTC

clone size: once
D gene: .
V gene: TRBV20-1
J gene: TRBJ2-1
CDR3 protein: CSASVRRGHNEQFF
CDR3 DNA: TGCAGTGCTAGTGTTCGCAGAGGGCACAATGAGCAGTTCTTC

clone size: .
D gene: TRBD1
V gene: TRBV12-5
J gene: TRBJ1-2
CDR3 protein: CASGPDRANYGYTF
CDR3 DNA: TGTGCTAGTGGCCCTGACAGGGCCAACTATGGCTACACCTTC

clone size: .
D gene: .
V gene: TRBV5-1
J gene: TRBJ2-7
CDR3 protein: CASSLEQASGGRHF
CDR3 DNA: TGCGCCAGCAGCTTGGAACAGGCCTCCGGGGGGCGGCACTTC

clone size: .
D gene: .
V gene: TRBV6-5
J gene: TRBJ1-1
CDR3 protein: CASKTGMNTEAFF
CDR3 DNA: TGTGCCAGCAAAACAGGCATGAACACTGAAGCTTTCTTT